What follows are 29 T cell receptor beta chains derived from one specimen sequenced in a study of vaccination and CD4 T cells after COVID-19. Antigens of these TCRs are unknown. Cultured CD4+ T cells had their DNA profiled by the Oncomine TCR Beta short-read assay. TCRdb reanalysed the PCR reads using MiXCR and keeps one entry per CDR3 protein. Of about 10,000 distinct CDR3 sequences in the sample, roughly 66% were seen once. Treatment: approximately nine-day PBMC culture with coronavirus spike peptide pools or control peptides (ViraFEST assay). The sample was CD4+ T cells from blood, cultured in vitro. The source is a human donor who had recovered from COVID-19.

This CDR3 reads CSARSGRATNEKLFF. The CDR3 nucleotides are TGCAGTGCTAGGAGTGGTAGGGCAACTAATGAAAAACTGTTTTTT. V gene TRBV20-1 combines with J gene TRBJ1-4, with D uncertain. The ends were cut back, 3 bases at V and 0 bases at J, with 11 bases in the middle. CDR1 is DFQATT, CDR2 SNEGSKA, per germline (reference sequence). The CDR3 contains 15 residues.

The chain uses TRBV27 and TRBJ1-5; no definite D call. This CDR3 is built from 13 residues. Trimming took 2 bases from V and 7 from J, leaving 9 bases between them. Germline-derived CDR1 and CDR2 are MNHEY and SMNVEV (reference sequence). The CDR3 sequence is CASSLISGQPQHF. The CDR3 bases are TGTGCCAGCAGTTTAATATCCGGGCAGCCCCAGCATTTT.

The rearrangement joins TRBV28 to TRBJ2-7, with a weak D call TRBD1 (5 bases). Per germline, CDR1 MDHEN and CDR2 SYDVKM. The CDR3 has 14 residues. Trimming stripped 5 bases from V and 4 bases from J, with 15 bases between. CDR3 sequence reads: CASSPHRPGYEQYF. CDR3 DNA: TGTGCCAGCAGTCCCCACCGACCAGGGTACGAGCAGTACTTC.

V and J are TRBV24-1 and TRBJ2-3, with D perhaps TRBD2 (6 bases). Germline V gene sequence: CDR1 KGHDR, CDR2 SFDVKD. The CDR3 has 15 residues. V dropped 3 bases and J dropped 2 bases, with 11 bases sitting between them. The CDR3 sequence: CATSDRGGNTDTQYF. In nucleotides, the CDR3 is TGTGCCACCAGTGATAGGGGCGGGAACACAGATACGCAGTATTTT.

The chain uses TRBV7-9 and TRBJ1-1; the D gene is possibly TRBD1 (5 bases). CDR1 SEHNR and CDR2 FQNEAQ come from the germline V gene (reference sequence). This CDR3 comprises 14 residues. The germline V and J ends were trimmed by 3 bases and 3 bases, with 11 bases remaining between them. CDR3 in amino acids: CASSFWGGDTEAFF. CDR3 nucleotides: TGTGCCAGCAGCTTTTGGGGGGGGGACACTGAAGCTTTCTTT.

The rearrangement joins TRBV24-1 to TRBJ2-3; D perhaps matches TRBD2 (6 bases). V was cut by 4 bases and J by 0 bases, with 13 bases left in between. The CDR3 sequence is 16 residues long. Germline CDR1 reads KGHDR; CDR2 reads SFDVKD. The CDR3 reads CATSEPGLRSTDTQYF. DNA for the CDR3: TGTGCCACCAGTGAGCCGGGACTTCGTAGCACAGATACGCAGTATTTT.

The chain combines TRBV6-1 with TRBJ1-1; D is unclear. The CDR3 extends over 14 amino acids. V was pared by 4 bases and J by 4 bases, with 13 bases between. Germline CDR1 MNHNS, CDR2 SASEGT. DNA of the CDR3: TGTGCCAGCAGTGTGACCAGCCGGAGCACTGAAGCTTTCTTT. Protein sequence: CASSVTSRSTEAFF.

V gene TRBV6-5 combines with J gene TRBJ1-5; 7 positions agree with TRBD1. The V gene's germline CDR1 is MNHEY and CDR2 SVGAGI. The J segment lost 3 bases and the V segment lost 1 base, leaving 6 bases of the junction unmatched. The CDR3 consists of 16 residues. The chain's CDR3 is CASSYFGTGANQPQHF. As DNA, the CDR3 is TGTGCCAGCAGTTACTTCGGAACAGGGGCCAATCAGCCCCAGCATTTT.

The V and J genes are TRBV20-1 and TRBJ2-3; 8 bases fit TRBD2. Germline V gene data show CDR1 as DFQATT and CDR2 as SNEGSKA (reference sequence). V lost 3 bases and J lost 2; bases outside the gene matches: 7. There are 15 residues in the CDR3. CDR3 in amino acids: CSARMSGGFTDTQYF. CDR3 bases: TGCAGTGCTAGGATGAGCGGGGGTTTCACAGATACGCAGTATTTT.

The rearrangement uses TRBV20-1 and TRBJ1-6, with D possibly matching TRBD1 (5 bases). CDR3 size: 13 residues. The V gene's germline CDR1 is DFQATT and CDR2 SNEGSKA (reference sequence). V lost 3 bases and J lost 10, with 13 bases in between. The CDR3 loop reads CSARPGTWSPLHF. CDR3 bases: TGCAGTGCTAGGCCGGGGACTTGGTCACCCCTCCACTTT.

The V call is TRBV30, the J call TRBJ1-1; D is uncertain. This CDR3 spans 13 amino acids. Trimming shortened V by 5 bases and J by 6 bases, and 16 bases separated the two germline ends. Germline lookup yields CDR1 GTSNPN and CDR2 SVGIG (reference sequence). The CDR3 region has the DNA TGTGCCTGGGACCGTACCCTATCCCCTGAAGCTTTCTTT. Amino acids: CAWDRTLSPEAFF.

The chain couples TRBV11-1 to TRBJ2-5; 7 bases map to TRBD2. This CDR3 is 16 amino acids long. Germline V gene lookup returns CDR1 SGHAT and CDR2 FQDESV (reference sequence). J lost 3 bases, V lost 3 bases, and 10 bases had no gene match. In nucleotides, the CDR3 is TGTGCCAGCAGCTTGGGGCTTGGGACTAACGAAGAGACCCAGTACTTC. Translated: CASSLGLGTNEETQYF. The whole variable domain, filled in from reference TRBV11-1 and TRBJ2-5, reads EAEVAQSPRYKITEKSQAVAFWCDPISGHATLYWYRQILGQGPELLVQFQDESVVDDSQLPKDRFSAERLKGVDSTLKIQPAELGDSAMYLCASSLGLGTNEETQYFGPGTRLLVL.

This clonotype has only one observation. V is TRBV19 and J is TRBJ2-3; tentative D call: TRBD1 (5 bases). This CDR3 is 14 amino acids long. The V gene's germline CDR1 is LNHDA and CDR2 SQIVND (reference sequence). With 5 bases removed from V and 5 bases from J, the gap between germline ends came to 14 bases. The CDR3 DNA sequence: TGTGCCAGTAGTCAGGGAAGTCGTCAAGATACGCAGTATTTT. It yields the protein CASSQGSRQDTQYF. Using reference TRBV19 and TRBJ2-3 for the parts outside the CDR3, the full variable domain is DGGITQSPKYLFRKEGQNVTLSCEQNLNHDAMYWYRQDPGQGLRLIYYSQIVNDFQKGDIAEGYSVSREKKESFPLTVTSAQKNPTAFYLCASSQGSRQDTQYFGPGTRLTVL.

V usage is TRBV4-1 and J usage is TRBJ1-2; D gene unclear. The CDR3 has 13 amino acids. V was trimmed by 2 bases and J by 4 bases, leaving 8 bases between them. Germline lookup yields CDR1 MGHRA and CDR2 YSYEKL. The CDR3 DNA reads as TGCGCCAGCAGCCAACAGGAGGGCTATGGCTACACCTTC. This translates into CASSQQEGYGYTF.

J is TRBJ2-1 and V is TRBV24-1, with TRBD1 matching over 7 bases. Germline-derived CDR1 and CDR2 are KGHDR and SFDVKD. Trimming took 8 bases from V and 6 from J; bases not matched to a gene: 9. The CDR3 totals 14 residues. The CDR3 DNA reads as TGTGCCACCATTCCAAAACAGGGGACCAATGAGCAGTTCTTC. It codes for CATIPKQGTNEQFF.

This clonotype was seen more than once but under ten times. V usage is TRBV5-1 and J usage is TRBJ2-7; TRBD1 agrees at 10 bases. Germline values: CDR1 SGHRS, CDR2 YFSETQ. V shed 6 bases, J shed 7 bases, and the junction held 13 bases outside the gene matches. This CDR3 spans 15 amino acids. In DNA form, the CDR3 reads TGCGCCAGCACCCACCCCGGGACAGGGGATGAGGAGCAGTACTTC. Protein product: CASTHPGTGDEEQYF.

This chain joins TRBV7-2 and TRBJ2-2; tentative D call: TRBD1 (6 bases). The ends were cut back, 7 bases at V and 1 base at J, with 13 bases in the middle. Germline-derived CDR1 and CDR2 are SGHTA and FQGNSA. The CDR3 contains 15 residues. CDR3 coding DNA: TGTGCCAGCATCCGTGACAGGCGGAACACCGGGGAGCTGTTTTTT. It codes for CASIRDRRNTGELFF.

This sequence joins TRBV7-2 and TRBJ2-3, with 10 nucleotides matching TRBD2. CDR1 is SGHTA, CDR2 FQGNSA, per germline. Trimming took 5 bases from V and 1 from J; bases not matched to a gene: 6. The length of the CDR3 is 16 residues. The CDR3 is CASSPRTSGRTDTQYF. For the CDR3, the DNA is TGTGCCAGCAGCCCCCGGACTAGCGGCCGCACAGATACGCAGTATTTT.

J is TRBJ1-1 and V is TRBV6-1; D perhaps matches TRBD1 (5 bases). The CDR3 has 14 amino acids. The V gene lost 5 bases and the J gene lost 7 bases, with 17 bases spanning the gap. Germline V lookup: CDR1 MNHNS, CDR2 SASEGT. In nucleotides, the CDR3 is TGTGCCAGCAGTAAGGCCCGGGGCCGGGGTGAAGCTTTCTTT. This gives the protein CASSKARGRGEAFF.

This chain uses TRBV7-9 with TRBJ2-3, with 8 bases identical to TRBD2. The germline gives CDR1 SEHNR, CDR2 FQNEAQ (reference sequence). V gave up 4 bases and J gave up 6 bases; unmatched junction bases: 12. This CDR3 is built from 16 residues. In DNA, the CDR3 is TGTGCCAGCAGCTCGCAGACTAGCGCCTTTACCGATACGCAGTATTTT. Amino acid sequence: CASSSQTSAFTDTQYF.

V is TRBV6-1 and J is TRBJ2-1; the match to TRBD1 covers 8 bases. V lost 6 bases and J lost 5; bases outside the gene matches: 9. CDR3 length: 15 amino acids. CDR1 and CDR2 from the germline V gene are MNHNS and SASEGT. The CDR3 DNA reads TGTGCCAGCAGCCGACAGGGGCGGAATGACAATGAGCAGTTCTTC. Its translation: CASSRQGRNDNEQFF.

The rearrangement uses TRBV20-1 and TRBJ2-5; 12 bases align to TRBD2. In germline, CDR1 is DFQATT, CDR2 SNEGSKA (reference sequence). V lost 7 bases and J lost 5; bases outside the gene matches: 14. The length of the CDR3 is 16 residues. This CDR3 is CSVPSRLAGGRETQYF. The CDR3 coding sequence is TGCAGTGTCCCGAGTCGGCTAGCGGGAGGGCGGGAGACCCAGTACTTC.

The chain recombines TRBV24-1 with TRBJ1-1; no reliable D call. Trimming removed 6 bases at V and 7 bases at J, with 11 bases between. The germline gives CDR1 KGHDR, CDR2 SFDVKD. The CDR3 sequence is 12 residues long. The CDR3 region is CATSRASGEAFF. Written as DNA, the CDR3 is TGTGCCACCAGTCGTGCGAGCGGTGAAGCTTTCTTT.

CDR3 region: CASSSRRGGSSTDTQYF. CDR3 bases: TGTGCCAGCAGCTCCCGGCGGGGCGGGAGCAGCACAGATACGCAGTATTTT. The chain couples TRBV7-3 to TRBJ2-3; 7 bases are shared with TRBD2. The length of the CDR3 is 17 residues. V was clipped by 4 bases and J by 0 bases; unmatched bases: 10. Germline CDR1 SGHTA, CDR2 FQGTGA. The variable domain in full, completed from reference TRBV7-3 and TRBJ2-3, reads GAGVSQTPSNKVTEKGKYVELRCDPISGHTALYWYRQSLGQGPEFLIYFQGTGAADDSGLPNDRFFAVRPEGSVSTLKIQRTERGDSAVYLCASSSRRGGSSTDTQYFGPGTRLTVL.

The CDR3 DNA reads TGTGCCAGCAGTTACCTGGGAGCCCAACGGTCCTACGAGCAGTACTTC. It encodes CASSYLGAQRSYEQYF. The rearrangement links TRBV6-2 or TRBV6-3 to TRBJ2-7; the D gene is possibly TRBD2 (5 bases). The germline V gene encodes CDR1 MNHEY and CDR2 SVGEGT. The length of the CDR3 is 16 residues. Trimming took off 2 bases at V and 1 base at J, with 15 bases between the two ends.

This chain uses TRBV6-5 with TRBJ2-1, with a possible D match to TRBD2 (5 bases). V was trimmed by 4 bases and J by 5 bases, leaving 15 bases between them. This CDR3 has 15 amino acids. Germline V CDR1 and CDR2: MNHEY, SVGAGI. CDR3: CASSSRLTFNNEQFF. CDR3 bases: TGTGCCAGCAGTTCTAGACTAACCTTTAACAATGAGCAGTTCTTC.

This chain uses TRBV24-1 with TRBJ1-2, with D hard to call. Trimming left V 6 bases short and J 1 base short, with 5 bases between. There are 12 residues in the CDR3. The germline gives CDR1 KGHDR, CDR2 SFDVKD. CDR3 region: CATSLNNYGYTF. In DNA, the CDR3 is TGTGCCACCAGTCTGAATAACTATGGCTACACCTTC.

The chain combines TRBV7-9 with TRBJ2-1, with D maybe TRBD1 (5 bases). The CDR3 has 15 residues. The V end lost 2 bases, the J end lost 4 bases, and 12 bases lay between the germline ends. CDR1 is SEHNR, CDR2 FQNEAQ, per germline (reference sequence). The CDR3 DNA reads TGTGCCAGCAGCTTACAAGGGGCTAATTACAATGAGCAGTTCTTC. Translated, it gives CASSLQGANYNEQFF. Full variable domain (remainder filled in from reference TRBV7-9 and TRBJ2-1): DTGVSQNPRHKITKRGQNVTFRCDPISEHNRLYWYRQTLGQGPEFLTYFQNEAQLEKSRLLSDRFSAERPKGSFSTLEIQRTEQGDSAMYLCASSLQGANYNEQFFGPGTRLTVL.

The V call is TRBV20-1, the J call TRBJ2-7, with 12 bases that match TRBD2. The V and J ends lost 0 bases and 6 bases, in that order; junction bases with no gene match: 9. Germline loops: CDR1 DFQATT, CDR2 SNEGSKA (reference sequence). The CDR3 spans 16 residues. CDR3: CSARDYSGLAGSEQYF. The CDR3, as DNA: TGCAGTGCTAGAGATTATTCCGGACTAGCGGGATCCGAGCAGTACTTC.